This T cell receptor beta chain was documented in a study of cytomegalovirus exposure and HLA in healthy donors. Points from the study as a whole: In an earlier analysis, productive rearrangement rates for most beta V segments clustered near 87% or 30%. Follow-up analysis found HLA locus-dependent TCR association rates, highest for DRB1 and lowest for HLA-C. In vitro testing confirmed a few CMV-associated chains as specific for CMV antigens.

Amplification used 60 Vbeta primers and 13 Jbeta primers. Sequenced by immunoSEQ multiplex PCR; TCRdb stores in-frame clones only, minus some. Recorded for this sample: under 85,000 clones. As concerns this clone: Its antigen remains unidentified.

The specimen sequenced was PBMCs. This sequence was found in a boy aged 10-17 years in good health and CMV-seronegative.

CDR3 sequence: CATSRPGRDGYTEAFF. In DNA, the CDR3 is TGTGCCACCAGCAGACCCGGGAGGGATGGGTACACTGAAGCTTTCTTT. The chain is built from TRBV15 and TRBJ1-1; the D is unclear. Trimming left V 2 bases short and J 3 bases short, with 16 bases between. CDR3 size: 16 residues. CDR1 LNHNV and CDR2 YYDKDF come from the germline V gene (reference sequence). The entire variable domain, with the rest obtained from reference TRBV15 and TRBJ1-1, is as follows: DAMVIQNPRYQVTQFGKPVTLSCSQTLNHNVMYWYQQKSSQAPKLLFHYYDKDFNNEADTPDNFQSRRPNTSFCFLDIRSPGLGDTAMYLCATSRPGRDGYTEAFFGQGTRLTVV.